A single sample gave rise to the 10 T cell receptor beta chains below, sequenced in a study of T cells after yellow fever vaccination. TCRdb used MiXCR to reprocess the 5' RACE reads, holding one entry per CDR3 protein. The sample gives 300,000 or so distinct CDR3 sequences, around 7% of which show up once; over 15% is in the top ten. The sample here was PBMCs, taken roughly 45 days after the first yellow fever vaccination. These receptors were obtained from a man aged 18 to 29 who received the YFV17D yellow fever vaccine.

This clonotype has only a few counts. V gene TRBV4-1 combines with J gene TRBJ2-3; 8 bases align to TRBD1. CDR3 length: 15 residues. The V segment lost 0 bases and the J segment 4 bases; nucleotides outside the gene matches: 3. Germline CDR1 reads MGHRA; CDR2 reads YSYEKL. CDR3 nucleotides: TGCGCCAGCAGCCAAGAGGACAGGGCGTCAGATACGCAGTATTTT. Translated: CASSQEDRASDTQYF.

This clonotype was seen a few times. The chain carries TRBV7-2 and TRBJ2-7; the D gene is possibly TRBD2 (7 bases). CDR1 and CDR2 from the germline V gene are SGHTA and FQGNSA. The CDR3 length is 16 residues. Trimming took off 1 base at V and 0 bases at J, with 13 bases between the two ends. The CDR3 spells CASSLVGGGRSYEQYF. In DNA form, the CDR3 reads TGTGCCAGCAGCTTAGTGGGCGGGGGCCGCTCCTACGAGCAGTACTTC. The full variable domain, its missing parts supplied by reference TRBV7-2 and TRBJ2-7, is GAGVSQSPSNKVTEKGKDVELRCDPISGHTALYWYRQSLGQGLEFLIYFQGNSAPDKSGLPSDRFSAERTGGSVSTLTIQRTQQEDSAVYLCASSLVGGGRSYEQYFGPGTRLTVT.

This clonotype was seen at least ten times. V is TRBV11-2 and J is TRBJ2-2, with D unresolved. Germline V gene data show CDR1 as SGHAT and CDR2 as FQNNGV. The CDR3 runs 14 residues. V dropped 0 bases and J dropped 0 bases, with 2 bases sitting between them. CDR3 sequence (DNA): TGTGCCAGCAGCTTAGAAGCGAACACCGGGGAGCTGTTTTTT. It is translated as CASSLEANTGELFF.

This rearrangement joins TRBV5-1 to TRBJ2-2; either TRBD1 or TRBD2 may supply D (6 bases each). This CDR3 has 15 amino acids. Deletions cut 0 bases from V and 4 bases from J, with 10 bases between. The germline V gene has CDR1 SGHRS and CDR2 YFSETQ. In DNA form, the CDR3 reads TGCGCCAGCAGCTTGGCACAGGGAGGCACCGGGGAGCTGTTTTTT. Translating gives CASSLAQGGTGELFF.

A few counts support this clonotype. The CDR3 reads CASSQDVSSGGWNEQFF. In DNA form, the CDR3 reads TGCGCCAGCAGCCAAGATGTATCTAGCGGGGGGTGGAATGAGCAGTTCTTC. This rearrangement joins TRBV4-1 to TRBJ2-1, with 11 nucleotides matching TRBD2. This CDR3 has 17 amino acids. Germline V lookup: CDR1 MGHRA, CDR2 YSYEKL. The V gene end was trimmed by 0 bases and the J gene end by 7 bases; junction bases not matched to a gene: 8.

The chain joins TRBV7-8 to TRBJ2-1, with D possibly matching TRBD1 (6 bases). This CDR3 has 15 residues. Germline V gives CDR1 SGHVS, CDR2 FQNEAQ. Trimming pared 1 base from V and 7 bases from J, leaving 14 bases between. Here the CDR3 reads CASSLERRDTNEQFF. The CDR3 region has the DNA TGTGCCAGCAGCTTAGAGCGCCGGGACACGAATGAGCAGTTCTTC.

This clonotype turned up a few times. The chain has TRBV7-9 and TRBJ2-7; 8 bases are shared with TRBD1. Germline lookup yields CDR1 SEHNR and CDR2 FQNEAQ (reference sequence). This CDR3 has 15 amino acids. J gave up 5 bases and V 9 bases, and 15 bases lay outside the gene matches. CDR3 sequence: CASQAQAGTGHEQYF. DNA for the CDR3: TGTGCCAGTCAAGCACAAGCCGGGACAGGCCACGAGCAGTACTTC.

The gene calls are TRBV7-3 and TRBJ1-2; possibly TRBD1 for D (5 bases). Germline-derived CDR1 and CDR2 are SGHTA and FQGTGA. The ends were cut back, 1 base at V and 2 bases at J, with 14 bases in the middle. This CDR3 has 16 residues. The CDR3 nucleotides read TGTGCCAGCAGCTTAAACGGCGACGGGGGGAACTATGGCTACACCTTC. This codes for CASSLNGDGGNYGYTF.

This clonotype has only a few counts. The rearrangement uses TRBV7-2 and TRBJ1-2; D is ambiguous. Per the germline V gene, CDR1 is SGHTA and CDR2 is FQGNSA. V was shortened by 5 bases and J by 5 bases, with 15 bases between the two germline ends. The CDR3 covers 14 residues. The CDR3 sequence: CASSPTTTVYGYTF. CDR3 coding DNA: TGTGCCAGCAGCCCCACAACGACGGTTTATGGCTACACCTTC.

This clonotype was seen only a few times. V and J are TRBV19 and TRBJ1-2, with no clear D. Between the trimmed V and J ends, which lost 3 bases and 4 bases, there was a span of 12 bases. This CDR3 has 14 amino acids. Germline values: CDR1 LNHDA, CDR2 SQIVND (reference sequence). CDR3 bases: TGTGCCAGTAGTATTTTGGTCGTCGGCTATGGCTACACCTTC. Its protein product is CASSILVVGYGYTF.